The 31 T cell receptor beta chains in this list originate from one sample, sequenced in a study of cytomegalovirus exposure and HLA in healthy donors. Sequenced by immunoSEQ multiplex PCR; TCRdb stores in-frame clones only, minus some. There are 200,000 to 250,000 clones in the sample; around 87% occur only once, and about 2% lies in the top ten. Input material: PBMCs. The receptors derive from a woman between 18 and 29 years old in good health and CMV-seropositive.

Only one count was recorded for this clone. The chain combines TRBV27 with TRBJ1-2; perhaps TRBD1 as D (5 bases). Germline V gene lookup returns CDR1 MNHEY and CDR2 SMNVEV (reference sequence). CDR3 length equals 15 residues. V was pared by 8 bases and J by 7 bases, with 23 bases between. CDR3 region: CASSKGHPLRSGYTF. The CDR3 DNA reads TGTGCCAGCTCTAAAGGACATCCTCTGAGAAGTGGCTACACCTTC.

The V and J genes are TRBV19 and TRBJ1-2; a weak D match, TRBD1 (5 bases). The CDR3 has 16 amino acids. Germline V gene data show CDR1 as LNHDA and CDR2 as SQIVND (reference sequence). The ends were cut back, 10 bases at V and 4 bases at J, with 25 bases in the middle. Here the CDR3 reads CATQGKGSDPLYGYTF. The CDR3 DNA follows: TGTGCCACCCAGGGTAAGGGGTCCGACCCGCTCTATGGCTACACCTTC.

This chain connects TRBV14 to TRBJ1-2; weak D call: TRBD1 (6 bases). Germline CDR1 and CDR2: SGHDN and FVKESK. V was cut by 1 base and J by 3 bases, with 15 bases left in between. The CDR3 length is 16 residues. The CDR3 DNA sequence: TGTGCCAGCAGCCAAGTCCCCGGGACAACCGACTATGGCTACACCTTC. Amino acids: CASSQVPGTTDYGYTF.

The chain couples TRBV5-1 to TRBJ2-7, with TRBD1 matching 9 bases. This CDR3 has 18 amino acids. Trimming removed 3 bases from V and 3 bases from J; junction bases left unmatched: 16. Germline CDR1 and CDR2: SGHRS and YFSETQ. The CDR3 bases are TGCGCCAGCAGCTGGGGACAGGGAGAATTGGTCTGGAGCTACGAGCAGTACTTC. This codes for CASSWGQGELVWSYEQYF.

DNA for the CDR3: TGTGCCAGCAGTACTCCCGGGACAGGGGGCACAGATACGCAGTATTTT. Residues: CASSTPGTGGTDTQYF. J is TRBJ2-3 and V is TRBV27; 10 bases are a match to TRBD1. The CDR3 is made up of 16 amino acids. Germline loops: CDR1 MNHEY, CDR2 SMNVEV (reference sequence). V shed 5 bases and J 1 base; nucleotides not matched to a gene: 6.

The gene calls are TRBV9 and TRBJ2-3, with a weak D call TRBD1 (5 bases). The CDR3 extends over 12 amino acids. The ends were cut back, 3 bases at V and 6 bases at J, with 8 bases in the middle. Germline lookup yields CDR1 SGDLS and CDR2 YYNGEE. CDR3: CASSEGVDTQYF. In DNA form, the CDR3 reads TGTGCCAGCAGCGAAGGGGTGGATACGCAGTATTTT. The full variable domain, in which reference TRBV9 and TRBJ2-3 provide the parts outside the CDR3, is DSGVTQTPKHLITATGQRVTLRCSPRSGDLSVYWYQQSLDQGLQFLIQYYNGEERAKGNILERFSAQQFPDLHSELNLSSLELGDSALYFCASSEGVDTQYFGPGTRLTVL.

This clone was counted a few times. The same CDR3 is also encoded by other DNA sequences in this sample. V and J are TRBV30 and TRBJ2-7; TRBD1 is a possible D gene (6 bases). Germline CDR1 reads GTSNPN; CDR2 reads SVGIG (reference sequence). This CDR3 has 11 amino acids. The ends were cut back, 2 bases at V and 6 bases at J, with 8 bases in the middle. In DNA form, the CDR3 reads TGTGCCTGGAGTCTAGGGGGCGAGCAGTACTTC. This codes for CAWSLGGEQYF.

CDR3 coding DNA: TGTGCCAGCAGTTACTCGGCAGGGGACTACAGCTATGGCTACACCTTC. It is translated as CASSYSAGDYSYGYTF. This chain connects TRBV6-6 to TRBJ1-2; D is possibly TRBD1 (6 bases). Germline lookup yields CDR1 MNHNY and CDR2 SVGAGI (reference sequence). The CDR3 has 16 amino acids. V was trimmed by 0 bases and J by 4 bases, leaving 15 bases between them.

V and J are TRBV10-1 and TRBJ2-1, with D possibly TRBD1 on 6 matching bases. Per the germline V gene, CDR1 is WNHNN and CDR2 is SYGVQD (reference sequence). V gave up 4 bases and J gave up 10 bases, with 14 bases separating them. The CDR3 is made up of 13 amino acids. The DNA of the CDR3 is TGCGCCAGCAGTGGGGGGCTAGTGGGCGAGCAGTTCTTC. This sequence encodes CASSGGLVGEQFF.

This sequence joins TRBV18 and TRBJ1-2; D remains unclear. Between the trimmed V and J ends, which lost 0 bases and 3 bases, there was a span of 11 bases. Germline values: CDR1 KGHSH, CDR2 LQKENI. CDR3 length: 15 residues. This CDR3 reads CASSPPRRLDYGYTF. The CDR3 DNA sequence: TGTGCCAGCTCACCACCGCGGAGACTTGACTATGGCTACACCTTC.

The CDR3 protein is CASSDYTASTEAFF. CDR3 nucleotide sequence: TGTGCCAGCAGCGACTATACAGCGTCGACTGAAGCTTTCTTT. V and J are TRBV5-4 and TRBJ1-1; no reliable D call. CDR1 SGHNT and CDR2 YYREEE come from the germline V gene (reference sequence). The CDR3 covers 14 residues. V was trimmed by 4 bases and J by 5 bases, leaving 15 bases between them.

The chain couples TRBV5-1 to TRBJ1-2; unclear D gene. The V gene lost 5 bases and the J gene lost 1 base, with 9 bases spanning the gap. The CDR3 covers 13 residues. CDR1 is SGHRS and CDR2 is YFSETQ in the germline V gene. The CDR3 coding sequence is TGCGCCAGCAGTATCGCGGTTAACTATGGCTACACCTTC. Translation: CASSIAVNYGYTF. The full variable domain, its missing parts supplied by reference TRBV5-1 and TRBJ1-2, is KAGVTQTPRYLIKTRGQQVTLSCSPISGHRSVSWYQQTPGQGLQFLFEYFSETQRNKGNFPGRFSGRQFSNSRSEMNVSTLELGDSALYLCASSIAVNYGYTFGSGTRLTVV.

The V and J genes are TRBV9 and TRBJ2-1; 9 bases match TRBD2. The V gene end was trimmed by 3 bases and the J gene end by 3 bases; junction bases not matched to a gene: 1. This CDR3 region has 14 residues. In germline, CDR1 is SGDLS, CDR2 YYNGEE. As DNA, the CDR3 is TGTGCCAGCAGCGCTAGCGGGGTCTACAATGAGCAGTTCTTC. Its protein is CASSASGVYNEQFF.

This chain connects TRBV27 to TRBJ1-3, with D maybe TRBD1 (6 bases). This CDR3 comprises 16 residues. The V end lost 0 bases, the J end lost 0 bases, and 9 bases lay between the germline ends. The V gene's germline CDR1 is MNHEY and CDR2 SMNVEV (reference sequence). The CDR3 region is CASSLSPTGSGNTIYF. The DNA for the CDR3 is TGTGCCAGCAGTTTATCGCCGACAGGCTCTGGAAACACCATATATTTT.

This clone was counted between two and nine times. The chain joins TRBV28 to TRBJ1-1, with 9 bases aligning to TRBD1. The germline gives CDR1 MDHEN, CDR2 SYDVKM. V lost 4 bases to trimming and J lost 4 bases; unmatched junction nucleotides: 4. The CDR3 consists of 14 residues. The CDR3 coding sequence is TGTGCCAGCAGTTCTACGACAGGGGGCACTGAAGCTTTCTTT. Protein product: CASSSTTGGTEAFF.

The sample holds a few counts of this clone. This rearrangement joins TRBV18 to TRBJ2-6; a weak D match, TRBD2 (5 bases). The length of the CDR3 is 15 residues. The V end lost 0 bases, the J end lost 4 bases, and 7 bases lay between the germline ends. CDR1 and CDR2 from the germline V gene are KGHSH and LQKENI. The CDR3 sequence: CASSPPGVGANVLTF. In DNA form, the CDR3 reads TGTGCCAGCTCACCACCCGGGGTCGGGGCCAACGTCCTGACTTTC.

The CDR3 is CASSLSVAENQPQHF. The CDR3 region has the DNA TGTGCCAGCAGTTTATCGGTGGCAGAAAATCAGCCCCAGCATTTT. The rearrangement uses TRBV27 and TRBJ1-5; no firm D call. Germline loops: CDR1 MNHEY, CDR2 SMNVEV (reference sequence). V was clipped by 0 bases and J by 4 bases, with 10 bases between them. This CDR3 comprises 15 residues.

This sequence joins TRBV7-9 and TRBJ1-1; TRBD1 might be the D (5 bases). Trimming left V 2 bases short and J 2 bases short, with 12 bases between. The CDR3 is 15 residues long. Germline CDR1 and CDR2: SEHNR and FQNEAQ (reference sequence). The CDR3 loop reads CASSLIGAYNTEAFF. The CDR3 bases are TGTGCCAGCAGCTTAATAGGGGCATACAACACTGAAGCTTTCTTT. Together with reference TRBV7-9 and TRBJ1-1, the CDR3 gives the full variable domain: DTGVSQNPRHKITKRGQNVTFRCDPISEHNRLYWYRQTLGQGPEFLTYFQNEAQLEKSRLLSDRFSAERPKGSFSTLEIQRTEQGDSAMYLCASSLIGAYNTEAFFGQGTRLTVV.

The rearrangement uses TRBV9 and TRBJ2-3; TRBD2 matches 7 bases. The germline V gene encodes CDR1 SGDLS and CDR2 YYNGEE. Trimming took 0 bases from V and 0 from J; bases not matched to a gene: 4. The CDR3 spans 16 residues. The CDR3 nucleotides are TGTGCCAGCAGCGTAGCGGCTAGCGGAAGCACAGATACGCAGTATTTT. This encodes CASSVAASGSTDTQYF.

The chain couples TRBV5-1 to TRBJ2-3; D unclear. V lost 0 bases and J 0 bases, leaving 11 bases between the germline ends. This CDR3 spans 16 amino acids. Germline CDR1 SGHRS, CDR2 YFSETQ. DNA for the CDR3: TGCGCCAGCAGCTTGGCCGCGGTGCATAGCACAGATACGCAGTATTTT. This translates into CASSLAAVHSTDTQYF.

V and J are TRBV2 and TRBJ2-7, with 10 bases identical to TRBD2. Per germline, CDR1 SNHLY and CDR2 FYNNEI. The CDR3 covers 16 residues. Trimming cost V 3 bases and J 3 bases; bases outside gene matches: 8. The CDR3 nucleotides are TGTGCCAGCAGTGATCTAGCGGGAGACGGCGGCTACGAGCAGTACTTC. This encodes CASSDLAGDGGYEQYF.

The chain combines TRBV30 with TRBJ1-4, with 7 nucleotides matching TRBD1. V was pared by 2 bases and J by 4 bases, with 1 base of the junction left unmatched. The V gene's germline CDR1 is GTSNPN and CDR2 SVGIG (reference sequence). The CDR3 runs to 13 residues. This CDR3 is CAWSPGGNEKLFF. The CDR3 region has the DNA TGTGCCTGGAGTCCAGGGGGTAATGAAAAACTGTTTTTT. The whole variable domain, remainder taken from reference TRBV30 and TRBJ1-4, is SQTIHQWPATLVQPVGSPLSLECTVEGTSNPNLYWYRQAAGRGLQLLFYSVGIGQISSEVPQNLSASRPQDRQFILSSKKLLLSDSGFYLCAWSPGGNEKLFFGSGTQLSVL.

The V gene is TRBV19, the J gene TRBJ2-2, with D tentatively TRBD1 (7 bases). The CDR3 runs 16 residues. Germline V gives CDR1 LNHDA, CDR2 SQIVND (reference sequence). V was pared by 5 bases and J by 3 bases, with 16 bases between. The CDR3 coding sequence is TGTGCCAGTAGTCCCGCAGGAGGGGGCTACACCGGGGAGCTGTTTTTT. It is translated as CASSPAGGGYTGELFF.

This chain joins TRBV5-1 and TRBJ2-2; no definite D call. Trimming took off 0 bases at V and 8 bases at J, with 2 bases between the two ends. Per the germline V gene, CDR1 is SGHRS and CDR2 is YFSETQ. The CDR3 has 11 residues. CDR3 nucleotide sequence: TGCGCCAGCAGCTTGGCAGGGGAGCTGTTTTTT. This sequence encodes CASSLAGELFF.

The rearrangement joins TRBV5-1 to TRBJ2-7; D is uncertain. V lost 3 bases to trimming and J lost 2 bases, with 3 bases between them. Looked up from germline, CDR1 is SGHRS and CDR2 is YFSETQ. CDR3 size: 11 residues. CDR3 sequence: CASSSTYEQYF. CDR3 sequence (DNA): TGCGCCAGCAGCTCTACCTACGAGCAGTACTTC.

This chain joins TRBV6-1 and TRBJ2-5, with 8 bases that match TRBD1. The germline gives CDR1 MNHNS, CDR2 SASEGT. The CDR3 covers 14 residues. The trim removed 6 bases at V and 5 bases at J, leaving 8 bases unmatched. CDR3 protein: CASSDRGRSETQYF. The DNA of the CDR3 is TGTGCCAGCAGCGACAGGGGCAGGAGTGAGACCCAGTACTTC.

This clone has more than one count but fewer than ten. The chain has TRBV2 and TRBJ1-1, with D possibly being TRBD1 (6 bases). With 6 bases removed from V and 1 base from J, the gap between germline ends came to 9 bases. The CDR3 covers 13 residues. Germline V gene sequence: CDR1 SNHLY, CDR2 FYNNEI. In DNA form, the CDR3 reads TGTGCCAGCAGGAGGACAGAGAACACTGAAGCTTTCTTT. Its protein product is CASRRTENTEAFF.

In this sample, this clone turned up once. This rearrangement joins TRBV28 to TRBJ2-3; no clear D. The CDR3 length is 12 residues. Trimming took off 6 bases at V and 2 bases at J, with 6 bases between the two ends. Germline lookup yields CDR1 MDHEN and CDR2 SYDVKM. The CDR3 DNA is TGTGCCAGCAGCTCCTTCACAGATACGCAGTATTTT. It translates to CASSSFTDTQYF.

The J gene is TRBJ1-4, the V gene TRBV2, with D unclear. This CDR3 spans 14 amino acids. In germline, CDR1 is SNHLY, CDR2 FYNNEI. V lost 10 bases and J lost 8, with 20 bases in between. The CDR3 nucleotides read TGTGCCACAACTATGACTACCACCCAAGAAAAACTGTTTTTT. Translating it yields CATTMTTTQEKLFF.

J is TRBJ2-2 and V is TRBV6-1, with D possibly matching TRBD1 (5 bases). Looked up from germline, CDR1 is MNHNS and CDR2 is SASEGT. The CDR3 consists of 15 residues. Between the trimmed V and J ends, which lost 4 bases and 2 bases, there was a span of 11 bases. CDR3 protein: CASSVRTLNTGELFF. The CDR3 bases are TGTGCCAGCAGTGTACGGACACTTAACACCGGGGAGCTGTTTTTT.

This rearrangement joins TRBV28 to TRBJ2-7, with 10 bases aligning to TRBD1. Germline lookup yields CDR1 MDHEN and CDR2 SYDVKM. This CDR3 spans 14 amino acids. J gave up 3 bases and V 4 bases, and 3 bases lay outside the gene matches. The CDR3 sequence is CASSSGTGDYEQYF. The CDR3 DNA reads as TGTGCCAGCAGTTCTGGGACAGGGGACTACGAGCAGTACTTC.